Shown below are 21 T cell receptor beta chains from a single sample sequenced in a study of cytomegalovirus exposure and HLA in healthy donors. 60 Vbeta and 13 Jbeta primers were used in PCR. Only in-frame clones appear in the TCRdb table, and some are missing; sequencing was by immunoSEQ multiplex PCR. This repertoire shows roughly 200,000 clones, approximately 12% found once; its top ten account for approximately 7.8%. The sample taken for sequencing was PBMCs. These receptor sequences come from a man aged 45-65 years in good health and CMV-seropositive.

This chain's CDR3 is CASSYFGSPYEQYF. In nucleotides, the CDR3 is TGTGCCAGCAGTTACTTTGGGAGTCCCTACGAGCAGTACTTC. The V gene is TRBV27, the J gene TRBJ2-7; D may be TRBD2 (5 bases). CDR1 is MNHEY, CDR2 SMNVEV, per germline (reference sequence). V was trimmed by 4 bases and J by 2 bases, leaving 12 bases between them. This CDR3 region has 14 residues.

This CDR3 is CASSLTRSNQPQHF. Here the CDR3 DNA reads TGTGCCAGCAGCTTAACCAGGTCCAATCAGCCCCAGCATTTT. This sequence joins TRBV7-2 and TRBJ1-5; D is unclear. The germline V and J ends were trimmed by 2 bases and 3 bases, with 8 bases remaining between them. CDR1 is SGHTA and CDR2 is FQGNSA in the germline V gene. This CDR3 region has 14 residues.

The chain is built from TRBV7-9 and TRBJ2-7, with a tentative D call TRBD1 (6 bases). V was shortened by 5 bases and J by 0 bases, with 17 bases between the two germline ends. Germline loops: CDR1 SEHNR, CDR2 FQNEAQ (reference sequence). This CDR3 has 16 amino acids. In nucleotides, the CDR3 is TGTGCCAGCAGCCTAAGTGGGGGCGTCAGCTCCTACGAGCAGTACTTC. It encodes CASSLSGGVSSYEQYF. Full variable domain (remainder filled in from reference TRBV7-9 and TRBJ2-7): DTGVSQNPRHKITKRGQNVTFRCDPISEHNRLYWYRQTLGQGPEFLTYFQNEAQLEKSRLLSDRFSAERPKGSFSTLEIQRTEQGDSAMYLCASSLSGGVSSYEQYFGPGTRLTVT.

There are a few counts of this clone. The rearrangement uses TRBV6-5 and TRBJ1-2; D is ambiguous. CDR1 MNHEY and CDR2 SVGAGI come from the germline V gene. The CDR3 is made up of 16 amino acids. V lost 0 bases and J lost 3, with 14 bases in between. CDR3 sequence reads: CASSYSTGPAYYGYTF. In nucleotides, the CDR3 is TGTGCCAGCAGTTACTCGACTGGCCCGGCTTACTATGGCTACACCTTC.

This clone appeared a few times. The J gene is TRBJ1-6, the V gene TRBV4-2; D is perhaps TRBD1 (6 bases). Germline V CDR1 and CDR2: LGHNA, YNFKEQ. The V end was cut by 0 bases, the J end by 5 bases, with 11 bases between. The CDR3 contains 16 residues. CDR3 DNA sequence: TGTGCCAGCAGCCAAGATTCGGGGGGCCATAATTCACCCCTCCACTTT. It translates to CASSQDSGGHNSPLHF.

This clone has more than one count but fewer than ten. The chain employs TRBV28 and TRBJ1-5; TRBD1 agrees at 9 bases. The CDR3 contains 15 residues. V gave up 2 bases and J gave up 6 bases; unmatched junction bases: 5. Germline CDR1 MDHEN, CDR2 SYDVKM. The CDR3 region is CASSLVTGGIQPQHF. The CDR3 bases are TGTGCCAGCAGTTTAGTAACAGGGGGCATTCAGCCCCAGCATTTT.

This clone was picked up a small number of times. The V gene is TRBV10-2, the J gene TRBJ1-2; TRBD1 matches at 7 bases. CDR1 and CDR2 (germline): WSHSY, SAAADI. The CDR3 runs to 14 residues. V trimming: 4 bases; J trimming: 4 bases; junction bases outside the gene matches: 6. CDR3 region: CASSGEDRSYGYTF. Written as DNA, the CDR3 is TGCGCCAGCAGTGGGGAGGACAGGTCCTATGGCTACACCTTC.

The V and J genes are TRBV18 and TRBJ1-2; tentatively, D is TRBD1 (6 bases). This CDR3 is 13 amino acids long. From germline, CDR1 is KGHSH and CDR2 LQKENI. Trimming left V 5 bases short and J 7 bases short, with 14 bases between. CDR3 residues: CASSIQGPGGYTF. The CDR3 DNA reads TGTGCCAGCTCAATACAGGGCCCTGGTGGCTACACCTTC. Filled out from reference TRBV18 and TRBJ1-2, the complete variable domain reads NAGVMQNPRHLVRRRGQEARLRCSPMKGHSHVYWYRQLPEEGLKFMVYLQKENIIDESGMPKERFSAEFPKEGPSILRIQQVVRGDSAAYFCASSIQGPGGYTFGSGTRLTVV.

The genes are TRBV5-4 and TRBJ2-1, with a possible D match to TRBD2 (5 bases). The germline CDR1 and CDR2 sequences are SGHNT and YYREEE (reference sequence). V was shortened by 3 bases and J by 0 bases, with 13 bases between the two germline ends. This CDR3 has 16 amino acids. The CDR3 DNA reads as TGTGCCAGCAGCTCTAGGACGGGGAGCTCCTACAATGAGCAGTTCTTC. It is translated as CASSSRTGSSYNEQFF.

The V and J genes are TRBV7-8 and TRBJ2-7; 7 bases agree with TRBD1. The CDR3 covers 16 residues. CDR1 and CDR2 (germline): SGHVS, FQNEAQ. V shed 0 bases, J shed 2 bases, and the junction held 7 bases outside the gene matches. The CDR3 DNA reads TGTGCCAGCAGCTTAGCAGGGACAGCGATCCCCTACGAGCAGTACTTC. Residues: CASSLAGTAIPYEQYF.

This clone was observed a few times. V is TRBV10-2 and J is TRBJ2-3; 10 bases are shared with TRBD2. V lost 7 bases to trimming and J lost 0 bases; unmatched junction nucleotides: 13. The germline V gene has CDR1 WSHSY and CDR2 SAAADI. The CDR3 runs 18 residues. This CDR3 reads CASKLGRASGGSTDTQYF. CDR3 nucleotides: TGCGCCAGCAAATTGGGGAGGGCTAGCGGGGGTAGCACAGATACGCAGTATTTT.

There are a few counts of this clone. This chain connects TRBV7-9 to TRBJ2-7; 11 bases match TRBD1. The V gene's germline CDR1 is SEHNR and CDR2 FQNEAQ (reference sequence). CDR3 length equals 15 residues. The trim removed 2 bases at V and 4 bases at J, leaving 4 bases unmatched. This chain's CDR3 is CASSLSGTGGYEQYF. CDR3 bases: TGTGCCAGCAGCTTATCGGGGACAGGGGGTTACGAGCAGTACTTC.

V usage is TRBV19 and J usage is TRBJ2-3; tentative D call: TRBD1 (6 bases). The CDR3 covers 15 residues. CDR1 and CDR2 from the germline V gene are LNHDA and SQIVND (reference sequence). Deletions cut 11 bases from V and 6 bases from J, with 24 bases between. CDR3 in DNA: TGTGCCTGTAAATTTCGGGACATCGGGTTCGATACGCAGTATTTT. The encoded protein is CACKFRDIGFDTQYF. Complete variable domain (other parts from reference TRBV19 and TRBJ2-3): DGGITQSPKYLFRKEGQNVTLSCEQNLNHDAMYWYRQDPGQGLRLIYYSQIVNDFQKGDIAEGYSVSREKKESFPLTVTSAQKNPTAFYLCACKFRDIGFDTQYFGPGTRLTVL.

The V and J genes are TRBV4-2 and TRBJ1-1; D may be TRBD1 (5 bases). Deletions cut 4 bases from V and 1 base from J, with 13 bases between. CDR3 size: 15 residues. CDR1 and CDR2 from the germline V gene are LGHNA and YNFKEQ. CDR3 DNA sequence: TGTGCCAGCAGCCCACTGGACGGACAGAACACTGAAGCTTTCTTT. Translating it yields CASSPLDGQNTEAFF.

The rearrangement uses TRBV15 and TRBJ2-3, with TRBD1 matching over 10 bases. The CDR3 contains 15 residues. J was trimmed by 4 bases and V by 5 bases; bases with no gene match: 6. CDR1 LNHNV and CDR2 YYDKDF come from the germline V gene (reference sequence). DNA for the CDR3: TGTGCCACCAGCCTTTGGGACAGGGGACCAGATACGCAGTATTTT. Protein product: CATSLWDRGPDTQYF.

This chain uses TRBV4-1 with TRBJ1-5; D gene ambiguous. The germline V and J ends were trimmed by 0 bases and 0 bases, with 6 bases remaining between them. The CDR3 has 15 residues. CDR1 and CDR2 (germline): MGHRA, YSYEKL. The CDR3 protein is CASSQEGHSNQPQHF. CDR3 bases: TGCGCCAGCAGCCAAGAGGGCCATAGCAATCAGCCCCAGCATTTT.

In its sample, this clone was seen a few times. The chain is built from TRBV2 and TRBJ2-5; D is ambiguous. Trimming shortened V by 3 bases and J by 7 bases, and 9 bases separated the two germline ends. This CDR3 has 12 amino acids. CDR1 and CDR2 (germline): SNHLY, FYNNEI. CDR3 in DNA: TGTGCCAGCAGTGAGGGCCTTTTGACCCAGTACTTC. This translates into CASSEGLLTQYF. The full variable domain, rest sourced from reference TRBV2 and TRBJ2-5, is EPEVTQTPSHQVTQMGQEVILRCVPISNHLYFYWYRQILGQKVEFLVSFYNNEISEKSEIFDDQFSVERPDGSNFTLKIRSTKLEDSAMYFCASSEGLLTQYFGPGTRLLVL.

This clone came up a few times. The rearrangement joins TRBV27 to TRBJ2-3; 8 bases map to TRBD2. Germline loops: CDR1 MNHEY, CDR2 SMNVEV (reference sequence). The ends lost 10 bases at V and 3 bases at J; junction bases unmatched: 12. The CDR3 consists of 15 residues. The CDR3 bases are TGTGCCACCCGCCCGGGAGGGGAGAGGACAGATACGCAGTATTTT. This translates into CATRPGGERTDTQYF.

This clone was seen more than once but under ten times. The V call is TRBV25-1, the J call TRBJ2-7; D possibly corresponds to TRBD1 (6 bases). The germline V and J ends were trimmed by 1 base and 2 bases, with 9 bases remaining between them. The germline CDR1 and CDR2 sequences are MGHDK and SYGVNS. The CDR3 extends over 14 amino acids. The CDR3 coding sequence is TGTGCCAGCAGTGAATTAGGGGGAACCTACGAGCAGTACTTC. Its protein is CASSELGGTYEQYF.

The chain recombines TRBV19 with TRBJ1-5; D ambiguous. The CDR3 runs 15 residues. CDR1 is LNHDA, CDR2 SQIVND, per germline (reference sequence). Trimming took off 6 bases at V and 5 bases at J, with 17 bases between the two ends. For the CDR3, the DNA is TGTGCCAGTAGCACAATCGGGAAAAGGTATCAGCCCCAGCATTTT. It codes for CASSTIGKRYQPQHF.

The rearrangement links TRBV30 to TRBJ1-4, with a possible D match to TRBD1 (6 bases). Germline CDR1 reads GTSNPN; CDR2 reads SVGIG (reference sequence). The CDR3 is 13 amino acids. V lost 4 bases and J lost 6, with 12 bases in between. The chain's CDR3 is CAWTQGMDEKLFF. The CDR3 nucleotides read TGTGCCTGGACACAGGGAATGGATGAAAAACTGTTTTTT. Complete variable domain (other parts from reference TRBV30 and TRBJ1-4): SQTIHQWPATLVQPVGSPLSLECTVEGTSNPNLYWYRQAAGRGLQLLFYSVGIGQISSEVPQNLSASRPQDRQFILSSKKLLLSDSGFYLCAWTQGMDEKLFFGSGTQLSVL.